Listed below are T cell receptor beta chains from one sample, sequenced in a study of early T cells in non-severe SARS-CoV-2 infection. TCRdb independently ran MiXCR on the 5' RACE reads; one entry per CDR3 protein. The sample yields approximately 74,000 distinct CDR3 sequences, 13% to 15% seen once. Sequencing was done on a sample of whole blood. The receptors stem from an adult who was a healthcare worker with PCR-confirmed SARS-CoV-2 infection or an uninfected control (not recorded which). Each CDR3 is given with its conserved first and last residue. The D gene is left open where the match is weak. A clone size is listed for some rows: how often the clone was seen (once, few, many), or a class if it is expanded.

TRBV7-9	few	TRBJ2-3	TRBD1	CASSSGQVIASGTQYF	TGTGCCAGCAGCTCGGGACAGGTCATCGCCTCGGGTACGCAGTATTTT
TRBV20-1	many	TRBJ1-6	.	CSAPIAGRPEASPLHF	TGCAGTGCTCCTATCGCCGGGCGTCCAGAGGCTTCACCCCTCCACTTT
TRBV7-2	many	TRBJ1-1	.	CASSSGARGAAFF	TGTGCCAGCAGCTCAGGGGCTAGGGGTGCAGCTTTCTTT
TRBV20-1	.	TRBJ2-5	.	CSARGGYQETQYF	TGCAGTGCTAGAGGGGGATACCAAGAGACCCAGTACTTC
TRBV5-8	few	TRBJ2-2	.	CASRLYSNTGELFF	TGTGCCAGCAGACTGTACTCGAACACCGGGGAGCTGTTTTTT
TRBV7-3	.	TRBJ2-2	.	CASSQVGGSIGELFF	TGTGCCAGCTCACAGGTCGGGGGATCCATCGGGGAGCTGTTTTTT
TRBV7-2	.	TRBJ1-3	TRBD1	CASSSGTVGNTIYF	TGTGCCAGCAGCTCTGGGACAGTCGGAAACACCATATATTTT
TRBV18	many	TRBJ1-1	.	CASSRQTEAFF	TGTGCCAGCTCCCGCCAGACTGAAGCTTTCTTT
TRBV7-2	.	TRBJ2-7	TRBD1	CASSRQTGPYEQYF	TGTGCCAGCAGCCGCCAGACAGGGCCCTACGAGCAGTACTTC
TRBV7-3	.	TRBJ1-3	.	CASSLTGGQSGNTIYF	TGTGCCAGCAGCTTAACGGGGGGACAATCTGGAAACACCATATATTTT
TRBV29-1	many	TRBJ1-1	.	CSVDQNTEAFF	TGCAGCGTTGACCAAAACACTGAAGCTTTCTTT
TRBV29-1	few	TRBJ2-1	.	CSVEENEQFF	TGCAGCGTTGAGGAGAATGAGCAGTTCTTC
TRBV6-4	few	TRBJ2-2	.	CASSDSKVGERPGELFF	TGTGCCAGCAGTGACTCGAAAGTAGGGGAGAGGCCCGGGGAGCTGTTTTTT
TRBV7-9	few	TRBJ2-2	.	CASSLEAANTGELFF	TGTGCCAGCAGCTTAGAAGCGGCGAACACCGGGGAGCTGTTTTTT
TRBV28	few	TRBJ2-7	.	CASSSPLRWDILPYEQYF	TGTGCCAGCAGTTCCCCTCTACGTTGGGACATACTCCCCTACGAGCAGTACTTC
TRBV5-1	.	TRBJ2-5	.	CASSTPERTETQYF	TGCGCCAGCAGCACACCCGAAAGGACGGAGACCCAGTACTTC
TRBV29-1	few	TRBJ2-2	.	CSVAIVGELFF	TGCAGCGTTGCAATAGTCGGGGAGCTGTTTTTT
TRBV11-2	.	TRBJ2-1	TRBD1	CASSSLGGGYNEQFF	TGTGCCAGCAGCTCCTTAGGGGGCGGTTACAATGAGCAGTTCTTC
TRBV11-2	.	TRBJ2-4	.	CASSPTAENIQYF	TGTGCCAGCAGTCCCACAGCAGAAAACATTCAGTACTTC
TRBV5-1	.	TRBJ1-2	.	CASSLEAGGYTF	TGCGCCAGCAGCTTGGAGGCAGGTGGCTACACCTTC
TRBV5-1	few	TRBJ2-3	TRBD2	CASSLELAGDTQYF	TGCGCCAGCAGCTTGGAACTAGCGGGCGATACGCAGTATTTT
TRBV21-1	few	TRBJ2-5	.	CASSKAGDREAETQYF	TGTGCCAGCAGCAAAGCGGGGGACAGGGAGGCCGAGACCCAGTACTTC
TRBV5-6	few	TRBJ2-2	TRBD2	CASSLARGGRYGGELFF	TGTGCCAGCAGCTTGGCCCGGGGGGGCCGGTACGGAGGGGAGCTGTTTTTT
TRBV19	few	TRBJ2-1	TRBD2	CASSTQRAGGKQFF	TGTGCCAGTAGTACCCAAAGAGCGGGGGGCAAGCAGTTCTTC
TRBV11-2	.	TRBJ1-6	.	CAITSQVGNSPLHF	TGTGCCATAACCTCCCAGGTGGGGAATTCACCCCTCCACTTT
TRBV2	few	TRBJ2-7	.	CASSGHSYEQYF	TGTGCCAGCAGTGGACACTCCTACGAGCAGTACTTC
TRBV7-2	.	TRBJ1-3	.	CASSLITVGNTIYF	TGTGCCAGCAGCTTAATCACAGTTGGAAACACCATATATTTT
TRBV9	.	TRBJ2-7	TRBD2	CASGPSGVHEQYF	TGTGCCAGCGGTCCTAGCGGGGTCCACGAGCAGTACTTC
TRBV20-1	.	TRBJ1-4	TRBD1	CSARATGGSTNEKLFF	TGCAGTGCTAGGGCCACAGGGGGATCAACTAATGAAAAACTGTTTTTT
TRBV20-1	few	TRBJ2-1	TRBD2	CSASLLAGGEQFF	TGCAGTGCTAGTCTTCTAGCGGGGGGTGAGCAGTTCTTC
TRBV9	.	TRBJ2-1	.	CASSSDLSSYNEQFF	TGTGCCAGCAGCTCCGACTTGTCGTCCTACAATGAGCAGTTCTTC
TRBV7-8	many	TRBJ2-2	.	CASSPRTGKAGELFF	TGTGCCAGCAGCCCCCGCACAGGGAAAGCCGGGGAGCTGTTTTTT
TRBV7-9	.	TRBJ2-3	.	CASSSSGDTQYF	TGTGCCAGCAGCTCGTCCGGAGATACGCAGTATTTT
TRBV5-1	few	TRBJ2-3	.	CASRTSPGSTDTQYF	TGCGCCAGCAGAACTAGCCCCGGATCCACAGATACGCAGTATTTT
TRBV12-3/TRBV12-4	few	TRBJ1-1	.	CASRPAGVNTEAFF	TGTGCCAGCCGGCCAGCAGGGGTGAACACTGAAGCTTTCTTT
TRBV11-2	few	TRBJ1-3	.	CASSLQGKGSENTIYF	TGTGCCAGCAGCCTCCAGGGGAAGGGCTCTGAAAACACCATATATTTT
TRBV7-2	.	TRBJ1-5	.	CASSSPVGGEPQHF	TGTGCCAGCAGCTCCCCCGTGGGGGGGGAGCCCCAGCATTTT
TRBV29-1	.	TRBJ1-2	.	CSVKGTDYGYTF	TGCAGCGTTAAAGGGACCGACTATGGCTACACCTTC
TRBV23-1	.	TRBJ1-1	.	CASSQSSGDGENTEAFF	TGCGCCAGCAGTCAATCATCGGGGGATGGGGAGAACACTGAAGCTTTCTTT
TRBV28	.	TRBJ2-3	.	CASSLSRGAGADTQYF	TGTGCCAGCAGTTTATCCCGGGGGGCAGGCGCAGATACGCAGTATTTT
TRBV2	.	TRBJ1-1	.	CATSLEKVGNTEAFF	TGTGCCACCTCCCTCGAAAAGGTGGGGAACACTGAAGCTTTCTTT
TRBV7-2	.	TRBJ1-4	.	CASSLVVGYGEKLFF	TGTGCCAGCAGCTTAGTCGTGGGGTATGGTGAAAAACTGTTTTTT
TRBV21-1	.	TRBJ2-1	.	CASRITQGDEQFF	TGTGCCAGCAGAATAACACAGGGTGATGAGCAGTTCTTC
TRBV28	.	TRBJ2-3	TRBD1	CASSVQGAGPYTDTQYF	TGTGCCAGCAGTGTTCAGGGGGCAGGGCCTTACACAGATACGCAGTATTTT
TRBV15	many	TRBJ2-3	TRBD1	CATSREMGQGADTQYF	TGTGCCACCAGCAGAGAAATGGGACAGGGGGCAGATACGCAGTATTTT
TRBV7-2	.	TRBJ1-1	.	CASSLGRELEAFF	TGTGCCAGCAGCTTAGGGCGGGAGTTAGAAGCTTTCTTT
TRBV6-2/TRBV6-3	few	TRBJ1-4	.	CASNQPNEKLFF	TGTGCCAGCAACCAACCTAATGAAAAACTGTTTTTT
TRBV28	.	TRBJ1-2	TRBD1	CASRQGRYGYTF	TGTGCCAGCAGACAGGGGCGATATGGCTACACCTTC
TRBV7-2	few	TRBJ2-2	TRBD2	CASKGLAGSGELFF	TGTGCCAGCAAGGGACTAGCGGGATCCGGGGAGCTGTTTTTT
TRBV7-9	few	TRBJ1-6	.	CASSLTGHLYNSPLHF	TGTGCCAGCAGCTTAACCGGACACCTCTATAATTCACCCCTCCACTTT
TRBV28	many	TRBJ2-7	.	CASRGRGDGRGYEQYF	TGTGCCAGCAGAGGTAGAGGGGACGGACGGGGCTACGAGCAGTACTTC
TRBV11-2	.	TRBJ2-5	TRBD1	CASSPMTGRETQYF	TGTGCCAGCAGCCCGATGACAGGGCGGGAGACCCAGTACTTC
TRBV7-3	many	TRBJ1-1	TRBD1	CASSLTRTRDSEAFF	TGTGCCAGCAGCTTAACGCGAACCCGGGACAGTGAAGCTTTCTTT
TRBV28	.	TRBJ1-4	.	CASSLFGTAPNEKLFF	TGTGCCAGCAGTTTATTTGGGACGGCTCCTAATGAAAAACTGTTTTTT
TRBV2	.	TRBJ1-2	TRBD1	CASSGQAYGYTF	TGTGCCAGCTCGGGACAGGCCTATGGCTACACCTTC
TRBV6-5	.	TRBJ2-1	TRBD1	CASSRIPGQGNNEQFF	TGTGCCAGCAGTCGCATACCGGGACAGGGGAACAATGAGCAGTTCTTC
TRBV6-2/TRBV6-3	.	TRBJ2-1	.	CASSYVRLGVYEQFF	TGTGCCAGCAGTTACGTGAGACTAGGCGTTTATGAGCAGTTCTTC
TRBV6-2/TRBV6-3	few	TRBJ2-1	TRBD1	CASSYSKDRAYNEQFF	TGTGCCAGCAGCTACTCGAAGGACAGGGCCTACAATGAGCAGTTCTTC
TRBV7-8	few	TRBJ1-6	TRBD1	CASSSRQGGNSPLHF	TGTGCCAGCAGCTCCCGACAGGGTGGGAATTCACCCCTCCACTTT